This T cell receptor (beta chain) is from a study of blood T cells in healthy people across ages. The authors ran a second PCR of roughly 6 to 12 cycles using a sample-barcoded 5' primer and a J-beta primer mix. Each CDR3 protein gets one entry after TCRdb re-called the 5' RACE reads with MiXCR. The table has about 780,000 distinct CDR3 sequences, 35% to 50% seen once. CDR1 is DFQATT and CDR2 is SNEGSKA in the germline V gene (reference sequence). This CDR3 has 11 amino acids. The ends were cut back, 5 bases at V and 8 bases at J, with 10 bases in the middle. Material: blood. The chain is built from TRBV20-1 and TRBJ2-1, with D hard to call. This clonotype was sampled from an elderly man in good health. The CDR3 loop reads CSAPLVDEQFF. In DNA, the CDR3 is TGCAGTGCTCCCTTAGTAGATGAGCAGTTCTTC.